The 26 T cell receptor beta chains given below trace back to one sample, sequenced in a study of cytomegalovirus exposure and HLA in healthy donors. The PCR made use of 60 Vbeta and 13 Jbeta primers. Using immunoSEQ multiplex PCR, the repertoire was profiled, and TCRdb retains in-frame clones only, with some absent. There are around 130,000 clones in the sample; 70% to 85% occur only once, and approximately 2.6% lies in the top ten. Sample: PBMCs. All receptors derive from a boy aged 2 to 9 in good health and CMV-seronegative.

The chain is built from TRBV7-2 and TRBJ2-7, with 8 bases identical to TRBD1. Germline CDR1 SGHTA, CDR2 FQGNSA. This CDR3 comprises 15 residues. Losses at the gene ends were 3 bases for V and 1 base for J; bases not matched to a gene: 5. In DNA form, the CDR3 reads TGTGCCAGCAGCTTGACAGGGGTGCTATCCTACGAGCAGTACTTC. Protein product: CASSLTGVLSYEQYF.

The chain is built from TRBV5-1 and TRBJ2-5, with 8 nucleotides matching TRBD2. V shed 4 bases and J 7 bases; nucleotides not matched to a gene: 15. The CDR3 spans 16 residues. The germline V gene encodes CDR1 SGHRS and CDR2 YFSETQ. The CDR3 is CASSTLLLAERGTQYF. The CDR3 DNA reads as TGCGCCAGCAGCACCCTTCTACTAGCGGAGAGAGGGACCCAGTACTTC.

The chain employs TRBV4-1 and TRBJ2-5; D gene ambiguous. The germline gives CDR1 MGHRA, CDR2 YSYEKL. The V gene lost 0 bases and the J gene lost 5 bases, with 13 bases spanning the gap. The CDR3 is 15 residues long. Written as DNA, the CDR3 is TGCGCCAGCAGCCAAGATCCCGACTGGCGGGAGACCCAGTACTTC. It translates to CASSQDPDWRETQYF.

The chain couples TRBV18 to TRBJ2-6, with TRBD1 matching over 7 bases. CDR1 and CDR2 from the germline V gene are KGHSH and LQKENI. The J segment lost 0 bases and the V segment lost 6 bases, leaving 14 bases of the junction unmatched. The CDR3 consists of 19 residues. The CDR3 reads CASSTLQGSIISGANVLTF. As DNA, the CDR3 is TGTGCCAGCTCCACCCTACAGGGGAGCATCATCTCTGGGGCCAACGTCCTGACTTTC.

V gene TRBV6-1 combines with J gene TRBJ1-5, with D tentatively TRBD1 (5 bases). Germline CDR1 reads MNHNS; CDR2 reads SASEGT. The V end lost 4 bases, the J end lost 10 bases, and 11 bases lay between the germline ends. The CDR3 runs 12 residues. The CDR3: CASSVHGGPQHF. Here the CDR3 DNA reads TGTGCCAGCAGTGTTCACGGGGGTCCCCAGCATTTT.

The rearrangement uses TRBV19 and TRBJ2-1; TRBD2 matches 9 bases. Per the germline V gene, CDR1 is LNHDA and CDR2 is SQIVND (reference sequence). Unmatched junction bases numbered 10, after V lost 6 bases and J lost 4 bases. The CDR3 is made up of 16 amino acids. The CDR3 bases are TGTGCCAGTAGCCTGAAAGCGGGAGGCATTTACAATGAGCAGTTCTTC. Its protein product is CASSLKAGGIYNEQFF.

This chain connects TRBV6-1 to TRBJ1-4; 9 nucleotides match TRBD1. The V segment lost 4 bases and the J segment 4 bases; nucleotides outside the gene matches: 4. This CDR3 is 15 amino acids long. Germline V lookup: CDR1 MNHNS, CDR2 SASEGT. This CDR3 reads CASSGQGDYNEKLFF. CDR3 DNA: TGTGCCAGCAGTGGACAGGGGGATTATAATGAAAAACTGTTTTTT.

This clone was seen once. The junction shows a germline mismatch at one end, possibly a read error. The rearrangement uses TRBV7-3 and TRBJ2-1, with TRBD2 matching over 8 bases. The germline V gene has CDR1 SGHTA and CDR2 FQGTGA. This CDR3 is 15 amino acids long. The CDR3 nucleotides are TGTGCCAGCAGCTACGTAGCGGGGAACTACAATGAGCAGCTCTTC. This sequence encodes CASSYVAGNYNEQLF. The variable domain in full, completed from reference TRBV7-3 and TRBJ2-1, reads GAGVSQTPSNKVTEKGKYVELRCDPISGHTALYWYRQSLGQGPEFLIYFQGTGAADDSGLPNDRFFAVRPEGSVSTLKIQRTERGDSAVYLCASSYVAGNYNEQLFGPGTRLTVL.

The chain links TRBV7-2 to TRBJ2-3; 11 bases fit TRBD2. The CDR3 extends over 18 amino acids. Per the germline V gene, CDR1 is SGHTA and CDR2 is FQGNSA. In nucleotides, the CDR3 is TGTTCCGTCCCTAAGGGGACTAGCGGACTGCTATACACAGATACGCAGTATTTT. Protein product: CSVPKGTSGLLYTDTQYF. Full variable domain (missing parts from reference TRBV7-2 and TRBJ2-3): GAGVSQSPSNKVTEKGKDVELRCDPISGHTALYWYRQSLGQGLEFLIYFQGNSAPDKSGLPSDRFSAERTGGSVSTLTIQRTQQEDSAVYLCSVPKGTSGLLYTDTQYFGPGTRLTVL.

The chain uses TRBV5-4 and TRBJ1-2; tentative D call: TRBD1 (5 bases). CDR3 length: 12 amino acids. Germline V gene data show CDR1 as SGHNT and CDR2 as YYREEE (reference sequence). V was cut by 5 bases and J by 5 bases, with 10 bases left in between. CDR3 bases: TGTGCCAGCAGTTCGGACAATTATGGCTACACCTTC. Residues: CASSSDNYGYTF.

This chain links TRBV13 with TRBJ2-5; TRBD1 matches 8 bases. Germline lookup yields CDR1 PRHDT and CDR2 FYEKMQ (reference sequence). V shed 5 bases and J 0 bases; nucleotides not matched to a gene: 5. The CDR3 is 15 residues long. In DNA form, the CDR3 reads TGTGCCAGCAGCCTGACAGGGGATTACCAAGAGACCCAGTACTTC. Its translation: CASSLTGDYQETQYF.

This chain links TRBV13 with TRBJ2-1; 10 nucleotides align to TRBD1. The ends lost 4 bases at V and 7 bases at J; junction bases unmatched: 10. Germline loops: CDR1 PRHDT, CDR2 FYEKMQ (reference sequence). CDR3 size: 16 residues. The CDR3 nucleotides read TGTGCCAGCAGCTCGGGACAGGGGTTCGCCGTGAATGAGCAGTTCTTC. Its translation is CASSSGQGFAVNEQFF.

The CDR3 loop is CASSSGLPSSGNTIYF. The CDR3, as DNA: TGCGCCAGCAGCTCCGGACTTCCTAGCTCTGGAAACACCATATATTTT. This chain joins TRBV5-1 and TRBJ1-3; D call uncertain. Trimming stripped 3 bases from V and 0 bases from J, with 13 bases between. The germline CDR1 and CDR2 sequences are SGHRS and YFSETQ. This CDR3 comprises 16 residues.

The chain recombines TRBV27 with TRBJ2-7; a possible D gene is TRBD1 (6 bases). Germline loops: CDR1 MNHEY, CDR2 SMNVEV (reference sequence). The CDR3 has 15 residues. The V gene lost 0 bases and the J gene lost 0 bases, with 9 bases spanning the gap. The CDR3 DNA sequence: TGTGCCAGCAGTTTATCGTCGGACAGCTCCTACGAGCAGTACTTC. It specifies CASSLSSDSSYEQYF.

The chain recombines TRBV9 with TRBJ2-6, with D tentatively TRBD2 (5 bases). The CDR3 runs 16 residues. Germline V gene data show CDR1 as SGDLS and CDR2 as YYNGEE. V lost 4 bases and J lost 5, with 16 bases in between. The CDR3 nucleotides read TGTGCCAGCAGCTCGAGGACTGACACTTGGGCCAACGTCCTGACTTTC. This translates into CASSSRTDTWANVLTF.

J is TRBJ2-5 and V is TRBV7-6; 10 bases match TRBD2. The CDR3 has 13 residues. Germline CDR1 and CDR2: SGHVS and FNYEAQ. The junction had 4 bases not matched to a gene; V was cut back by 5 bases and J by 7 bases. The CDR3 sequence is CASSPSGRGTQYF. CDR3 sequence (DNA): TGTGCCAGCAGCCCTAGCGGGAGAGGGACCCAGTACTTC.

CDR3 coding DNA: TGTGCCAGCAGTGGAAAGGCAGGCTATAGCAATCAGCCCCAGCATTTT. It encodes CASSGKAGYSNQPQHF. V usage is TRBV2 and J usage is TRBJ1-5; D is uncertain. The CDR3 spans 16 residues. Germline V gives CDR1 SNHLY, CDR2 FYNNEI. The V end lost 4 bases, the J end lost 0 bases, and 13 bases lay between the germline ends.

V gene TRBV2 combines with J gene TRBJ1-4, with D possibly being TRBD1 (6 bases). The CDR3 has 14 amino acids. Between the trimmed V and J ends, which lost 7 bases and 5 bases, there was a span of 14 bases. Germline assignment: CDR1 SNHLY and CDR2 FYNNEI. The CDR3 is CASNAWDTNEKLFF. DNA for the CDR3: TGTGCCAGCAATGCTTGGGACACAAATGAAAAACTGTTTTTT.

The chain has TRBV10-3 and TRBJ1-1; no clear D. Germline CDR1 reads ENHRY; CDR2 reads SYGVKD. The CDR3 totals 13 residues. The V end lost 6 bases, the J end lost 1 base, and 9 bases lay between the germline ends. CDR3 nucleotides: TGTGCCATCAGCGCCTATTCGAACACTGAAGCTTTCTTT. This codes for CAISAYSNTEAFF.

This sequence joins TRBV7-8 and TRBJ2-7; D is ambiguous. The CDR3 is 13 amino acids. CDR1 and CDR2 from the germline V gene are SGHVS and FQNEAQ. V was clipped by 1 base and J by 4 bases, with 8 bases between them. The CDR3 loop is CASSLDRAYEQYV. The CDR3 coding sequence is TGTGCCAGCAGCTTAGACAGAGCTTACGAGCAGTACGTC.

This sequence joins TRBV7-6 and TRBJ2-2; 11 nucleotides match TRBD2. J lost 6 bases, V lost 5 bases, and 5 bases had no gene match. The length of the CDR3 is 15 residues. Germline CDR1 SGHVS, CDR2 FNYEAQ. CDR3 protein: CASSPTSGVSGELFF. In nucleotides, the CDR3 is TGTGCCAGCAGCCCGACTAGCGGGGTTTCCGGGGAGCTGTTTTTT.

This chain uses TRBV14 with TRBJ2-1; D perhaps matches TRBD2 (5 bases). CDR3 length: 15 residues. Germline V lookup: CDR1 SGHDN, CDR2 FVKESK. V dropped 6 bases and J dropped 5 bases, with 17 bases sitting between them. This chain's CDR3 is CASSLGFGGNNEQFF. Written as DNA, the CDR3 is TGTGCCAGCAGTCTAGGATTCGGAGGAAACAATGAGCAGTTCTTC.

This rearrangement joins TRBV27 to TRBJ2-1; TRBD1 aligns across 7 bases. The germline V gene has CDR1 MNHEY and CDR2 SMNVEV (reference sequence). After removal of 5 bases from V and 2 bases from J, the junction contained 3 bases not matched to a gene. The CDR3 has 14 residues. This CDR3 reads CASSEGTAYNEQFF. The CDR3 DNA follows: TGTGCCAGCAGTGAGGGGACAGCCTACAATGAGCAGTTCTTC.

CDR3 sequence (DNA): TGTGCCAGCAGCTTTGGGGGCCGGAACGGGGAGCTGTTTTTT. Translation gives CASSFGGRNGELFF. This rearrangement joins TRBV5-6 to TRBJ2-2, with D possibly TRBD1 on 6 matching bases. Trimming left V 2 bases short and J 7 bases short, with 12 bases between. CDR1 and CDR2 (germline): SGHDT, YYEEEE. CDR3 length equals 14 residues.

This chain uses TRBV4-2 with TRBJ2-3; 8 positions agree with TRBD1. Germline V gene lookup returns CDR1 LGHNA and CDR2 YNFKEQ. The length of the CDR3 is 15 residues. V trimming: 4 bases; J trimming: 2 bases; junction bases outside the gene matches: 5. Written as DNA, the CDR3 is TGTGCCAGCAGCCGAGGACAGGGATACACAGATACGCAGTATTTT. Translation: CASSRGQGYTDTQYF.

The V call is TRBV6-1, the J call TRBJ1-3; unclear D gene. Germline V gene lookup returns CDR1 MNHNS and CDR2 SASEGT. The V end was cut by 7 bases, the J end by 1 base, with 14 bases between. This CDR3 has 15 residues. The CDR3, as DNA: TGTGCCAGCAAGACCCACGAGGATTCTGGAAACACCATATATTTT. Its translation is CASKTHEDSGNTIYF.